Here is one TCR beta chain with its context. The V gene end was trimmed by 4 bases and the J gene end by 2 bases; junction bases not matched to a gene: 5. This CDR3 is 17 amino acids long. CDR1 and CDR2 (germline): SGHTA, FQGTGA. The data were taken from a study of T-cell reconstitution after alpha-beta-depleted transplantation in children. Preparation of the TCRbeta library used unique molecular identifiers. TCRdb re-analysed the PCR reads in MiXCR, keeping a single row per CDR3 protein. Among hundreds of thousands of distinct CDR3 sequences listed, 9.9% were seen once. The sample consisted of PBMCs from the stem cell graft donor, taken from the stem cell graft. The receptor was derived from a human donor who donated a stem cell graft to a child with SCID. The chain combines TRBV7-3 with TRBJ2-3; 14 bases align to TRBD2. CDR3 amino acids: CASSSSGLAGVTDTQYF. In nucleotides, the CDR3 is TGTGCCAGCAGCTCCTCGGGACTAGCGGGGGTCACAGATACGCAGTATTTT.